Below are 25 T cell receptor beta chains sequenced from a single sample in a study of blood T cell repertoires in COVID-19. The data were produced by immunoSEQ multiplex PCR, yet TCRdb's version contains in-frame clones alone and is incomplete. The data show a few hundred thousand clones, 75% to 90% seen once. What was sequenced was PBMCs or T cells enriched from blood (not recorded which). These receptors were collected from a woman between 45 and 60 years old who had recovered from COVID-19.

The chain combines TRBV30 with TRBJ2-1, with a possible D match to TRBD1 (6 bases). This CDR3 is 13 amino acids long. CDR1 is GTSNPN, CDR2 SVGIG, per germline (reference sequence). The V end lost 7 bases, the J end lost 5 bases, and 15 bases lay between the germline ends. The chain's CDR3 is CAFYEGVHNEQFF. The CDR3 nucleotides read TGTGCCTTTTATGAGGGGGTCCACAATGAGCAGTTCTTC.

V gene TRBV2 combines with J gene TRBJ2-7, with 7 bases matching TRBD1. Trimming at V came to 6 bases and at J to 2 bases, leaving 4 bases not matched to a gene. CDR1 is SNHLY, CDR2 FYNNEI, per germline. This CDR3 is 13 amino acids long. CDR3 amino acids: CASRRDSPYEQYF. The DNA for the CDR3 is TGTGCCAGCAGACGGGACAGTCCCTACGAGCAGTACTTC.

V usage is TRBV7-3 and J usage is TRBJ2-6; the match to TRBD1 covers 9 bases. V was pared by 5 bases and J by 4 bases, with 6 bases of the junction left unmatched. The CDR3 is 16 residues long. Germline V gene data show CDR1 as SGHTA and CDR2 as FQGTGA. The CDR3 protein is CASSPQGAVGANVLTF. CDR3 DNA: TGTGCCAGCAGCCCACAGGGGGCGGTGGGGGCCAACGTCCTGACTTTC.

The chain carries TRBV9 and TRBJ2-6; TRBD1 matches 9 bases. CDR3 size: 17 residues. Trimming removed 4 bases from V and 0 bases from J; junction bases left unmatched: 5. CDR1 is SGDLS, CDR2 YYNGEE, per germline. The CDR3 protein is CASSLGQGTSGANVLTF. CDR3 in DNA: TGTGCCAGCAGCTTGGGACAGGGAACCTCTGGGGCCAACGTCCTGACTTTC.

DNA for the CDR3: TGTGCCAGTAGTATGCCAGAGGTAGGTCAGCCCCAGCATTTT. Its protein product is CASSMPEVGQPQHF. The chain has TRBV19 and TRBJ1-5; the D is unclear. The germline gives CDR1 LNHDA, CDR2 SQIVND (reference sequence). With 3 bases removed from V and 6 bases from J, the gap between germline ends came to 12 bases. The CDR3 runs to 14 residues.

This clone has just a few counts. The chain recombines TRBV12-5 with TRBJ2-7, with a weak D call TRBD2 (5 bases). Per germline, CDR1 LGHNT and CDR2 FRNRAP. The CDR3 is made up of 11 amino acids. The V gene lost 7 bases and the J gene lost 6 bases, with 10 bases spanning the gap. This CDR3 is CASELEGEQYF. The CDR3 DNA reads as TGTGCTAGTGAATTAGAGGGCGAGCAGTACTTC. Variable domain in full (rest from reference TRBV12-5 and TRBJ2-7): DARVTQTPRHKVTEMGQEVTMRCQPILGHNTVFWYRQTMMQGLELLAYFRNRAPLDDSGMPKDRFSAEMPDATLATLKIQPSEPRDSAVYFCASELEGEQYFGPGTRLTVT.

The J gene is TRBJ1-3, the V gene TRBV9; 8 positions agree with TRBD1. The germline V gene encodes CDR1 SGDLS and CDR2 YYNGEE. The CDR3 covers 20 residues. V was pared by 3 bases and J by 0 bases, with 17 bases of the junction left unmatched. CDR3 nucleotides: TGTGCCAGCAGCGCCTTACCGACAGGGGCCATAACCAACTCTGGAAACACCATATATTTT. Its translation is CASSALPTGAITNSGNTIYF.

This rearrangement joins TRBV7-2 to TRBJ1-2; 7 bases match TRBD1. CDR3 length: 14 residues. Germline-derived CDR1 and CDR2 are SGHTA and FQGNSA. The J segment lost 6 bases and the V segment lost 5 bases, leaving 9 bases of the junction unmatched. CDR3 nucleotides: TGTGCCAGCAGCCCAAGACAGGGACTAGATGGCTACACCTTC. It encodes CASSPRQGLDGYTF.

The chain has TRBV27 and TRBJ1-5, with D maybe TRBD1 (6 bases). The CDR3 totals 14 residues. The germline V gene encodes CDR1 MNHEY and CDR2 SMNVEV (reference sequence). V lost 5 bases and J lost 10, with 18 bases in between. CDR3 in DNA: TGTGCCAGCAGTCCCCGACAGGTTCAGGGACCCCAGCATTTT. It specifies CASSPRQVQGPQHF.

V gene TRBV5-1 combines with J gene TRBJ1-1, with unresolved D. CDR3 length: 14 residues. Germline V gene lookup returns CDR1 SGHRS and CDR2 YFSETQ. Deletions cut 4 bases from V and 1 base from J, with 11 bases between. Here the CDR3 reads CASSLVGGNTEAFF. CDR3 in DNA: TGCGCCAGCAGCCTGGTTGGCGGGAACACTGAAGCTTTCTTT.

V gene TRBV7-3 combines with J gene TRBJ2-3; 15 bases are a match to TRBD2. Germline CDR1 is SGHTA and CDR2 is FQGTGA. The CDR3 loop spans 17 amino acids. The junction had 11 bases not matched to a gene; V was cut back by 5 bases and J by 8 bases. CDR3 protein: CASSRGGLAGGPGTQYF. The CDR3 DNA reads TGTGCCAGCAGCCGCGGCGGACTAGCGGGAGGGCCCGGTACGCAGTATTTT. Looking up the rest from reference TRBV7-3 and TRBJ2-3 gives the full variable domain: GAGVSQTPSNKVTEKGKYVELRCDPISGHTALYWYRQSLGQGPEFLIYFQGTGAADDSGLPNDRFFAVRPEGSVSTLKIQRTERGDSAVYLCASSRGGLAGGPGTQYFGPGTRLTVL.

The chain recombines TRBV29-1 with TRBJ1-1, with D possibly TRBD1 on 6 matching bases. This CDR3 spans 13 amino acids. Deletions cut 7 bases from V and 4 bases from J, with 16 bases between. CDR1 SQVTM and CDR2 ANQGSEA come from the germline V gene. The CDR3 DNA is TGCAGCGGGGACGGGGGGGCTAGCACTGAAGCTTTCTTT. Its translation: CSGDGGASTEAFF.

This rearrangement joins TRBV6-1 to TRBJ2-1; 10 bases fit TRBD2. Germline CDR1 MNHNS, CDR2 SASEGT. With V trimmed by 5 bases and J by 7 bases, 17 bases remained unmatched. This CDR3 contains 18 residues. The CDR3 protein is CASSKGAGGTSVRNEQFF. For the CDR3, the DNA is TGTGCCAGCAGTAAAGGTGCCGGCGGGACTAGCGTGAGGAATGAGCAGTTCTTC.

The chain couples TRBV4-3 to TRBJ2-2; 8 bases fit TRBD1. This CDR3 spans 16 amino acids. Germline values: CDR1 LGHNA, CDR2 YSLEER. J lost 7 bases, V lost 1 base, and 8 bases had no gene match. This CDR3 reads CASSQGEDRAGGELFF. In DNA, the CDR3 is TGCGCCAGCAGCCAAGGAGAGGACAGGGCGGGCGGGGAGCTGTTTTTT.

On this clone: Other DNA sequences in this sample translate to the same CDR3. V usage is TRBV6-1 and J usage is TRBJ1-5; D is perhaps TRBD1 (5 bases). Per germline, CDR1 MNHNS and CDR2 SASEGT. CDR3 size: 14 residues. V lost 0 bases, J lost 4 bases, and 7 bases lay in between. The CDR3 sequence is CASSEAGGNQPQHF. CDR3 sequence (DNA): TGTGCCAGCAGTGAAGCGGGGGGAAATCAGCCCCAGCATTTT.

CDR3 in DNA: TGTGCCAGCAGCTTATCCAGACAGGGGAGGGGTACTGAAGCTTTCTTT. This encodes CASSLSRQGRGTEAFF. This chain joins TRBV11-3 and TRBJ1-1, with 8 bases identical to TRBD1. The V and J ends lost 2 bases and 5 bases, in that order; junction bases with no gene match: 10. The V gene's germline CDR1 is SGHNT and CDR2 YENEEA. The CDR3 loop spans 16 amino acids.

CDR3 DNA sequence: TGTGCCAGCAATTTACCCGGGGGGCCGAACACCGGGGAGCTGTTTTTT. Translating gives CASNLPGGPNTGELFF. The V gene is TRBV9, the J gene TRBJ2-2; possible D gene TRBD2, 7 bases. CDR3 length equals 16 residues. Trimming shortened V by 6 bases and J by 0 bases, and 15 bases separated the two germline ends. CDR1 is SGDLS and CDR2 is YYNGEE in the germline V gene.

The V gene is TRBV10-3, the J gene TRBJ2-5, with D possibly TRBD2 on 7 matching bases. Trimming cost V 3 bases and J 1 base, with 12 bases left between them. This CDR3 comprises 15 residues. From germline, CDR1 is ENHRY and CDR2 SYGVKD. CDR3 DNA sequence: TGTGCCATCAGTGATCCGGGGGGCCGCCAAGAGACCCAGTACTTC. This sequence encodes CAISDPGGRQETQYF.

The CDR3 bases are TGTGCCATAAGCGTACAGGTGGATCAGCCCCAGCATTTT. Amino acids: CAISVQVDQPQHF. The chain combines TRBV15 with TRBJ1-5, with TRBD1 as a possible D gene (5 bases). Germline V CDR1 and CDR2: LNHNV, YYDKDF (reference sequence). V was clipped by 10 bases and J by 5 bases, with 15 bases between them. The CDR3 covers 13 residues. The variable domain in full, with the rest retrieved from reference TRBV15 and TRBJ1-5, is DAMVIQNPRYQVTQFGKPVTLSCSQTLNHNVMYWYQQKSSQAPKLLFHYYDKDFNNEADTPDNFQSRRPNTSFCFLDIRSPGLGDTAMYLCAISVQVDQPQHFGDGTRLSIL.

The rearrangement uses TRBV18 and TRBJ1-1, with D possibly matching TRBD1 (5 bases). Germline V gene data show CDR1 as KGHSH and CDR2 as LQKENI. The ends were cut back, 3 bases at V and 1 base at J, with 12 bases in the middle. There are 15 residues in the CDR3. CDR3: CASSPGPQGNTEAFF. The DNA for the CDR3 is TGTGCCAGCTCACCGGGTCCCCAGGGGAACACTGAAGCTTTCTTT. Drawing the rest from reference TRBV18 and TRBJ1-1, the complete variable domain is NAGVMQNPRHLVRRRGQEARLRCSPMKGHSHVYWYRQLPEEGLKFMVYLQKENIIDESGMPKERFSAEFPKEGPSILRIQQVVRGDSAAYFCASSPGPQGNTEAFFGQGTRLTVV.

The count of this clone is one. The CDR3 spells CASSIARTDTDTQYF. For the CDR3, the DNA is TGTGCCAGTAGTATCGCGCGGACTGACACAGATACGCAGTATTTT. This chain uses TRBV19 with TRBJ2-3, with a weak D call TRBD2 (5 bases). The germline V gene encodes CDR1 LNHDA and CDR2 SQIVND (reference sequence). The V and J ends lost 3 bases and 2 bases respectively, with 12 bases between them. The CDR3 loop spans 15 amino acids.

The rearrangement links TRBV24-1 to TRBJ2-5, with TRBD1 as a possible D gene (6 bases). The CDR3 has 14 amino acids. With 6 bases removed from V and 9 bases from J, the gap between germline ends came to 19 bases. In germline, CDR1 is KGHDR, CDR2 SFDVKD. Here the CDR3 reads CATSQSDSSRAQYF. In nucleotides, the CDR3 is TGTGCCACCAGTCAATCGGACAGTTCAAGGGCCCAGTACTTC.

The sample holds one count of this clone. The V call is TRBV9, the J call TRBJ1-1; no firm D call. Germline loops: CDR1 SGDLS, CDR2 YYNGEE. Trimming took 3 bases from V and 6 from J, leaving 12 bases between them. The CDR3 has 13 residues. The CDR3 DNA reads as TGTGCCAGCAGCGAACTCCCCGGGGCTGAAGCTTTCTTT. It encodes CASSELPGAEAFF.

The CDR3, as DNA: TGTGCCAGCAGAGACCGGACAGGACCATCCTACGAGCAGTACTTC. The encoded protein is CASRDRTGPSYEQYF. The rearrangement links TRBV6-5 to TRBJ2-7; 7 nucleotides match TRBD1. With V trimmed by 6 bases and J by 1 base, 9 bases remained unmatched. CDR1 and CDR2 from the germline V gene are MNHEY and SVGAGI. The CDR3 contains 15 residues.

Here the CDR3 reads CSVDTVDYGYTF. CDR3 nucleotides: TGCAGCGTTGATACAGTGGACTATGGCTACACCTTC. This sequence joins TRBV29-1 and TRBJ1-2; D is undetermined. With 3 bases removed from V and 3 bases from J, the gap between germline ends came to 8 bases. The germline V gene has CDR1 SQVTM and CDR2 ANQGSEA. This CDR3 is 12 amino acids long.